Listed here is a single TCR beta chain. Trimming removed 3 bases from V and 10 bases from J, with 7 bases in between. CDR3 length: 11 residues. Looked up from germline, CDR1 is MNHEY and CDR2 is SMNVEV (reference sequence). This sample is drawn from a study of CD8+ T cells in alopecia areata. Extraction of RNA preceded its reverse transcription into cDNA, which served as the sequencing template. Produced via immunoSEQ multiplex PCR; TCRdb's table is partial and in-frame only. The sample shows under 150,000 clones, roughly 50% of them seen only once. This TCR was recovered from a human donor with alopecia areata. This chain uses TRBV27 with TRBJ2-1; no reliable D call. Sequencing was carried out using NKG2D-low CD8+ T cells sorted from blood. The CDR3: CASSLYTEQFF. For the CDR3, the DNA is TGTGCCAGCAGTTTGTATACCGAGCAGTTCTTC.